This T cell receptor (beta chain) was retrieved from a study of cytomegalovirus exposure and HLA in healthy donors (dated by TCRdb to the late 2010s). A note on the overall study: An earlier analysis of fewer than 750 of the donors reported over 250 Gb of sequence data and 95 million to 140 million unique TCR beta sequences obtained from roughly 180 million T cells. Roughly 300 gigabases of sequencing data and roughly 80 million unique TCR sequences made up an early release that covered several hundred HLA-typed donors. Of the roughly 400 genotyped donors, over 65% fell in the genetic ancestry cluster associated with self-reported Caucasian donors. The study aimed to test whether cataloging public T cell receptors could reveal signatures of past pathogen exposure. Using immunosequencing, the study profiled T cell repertoires from 640 or so subjects and related those repertoires to cytomegalovirus serostatus. Along with the approximately 700-subject first cohort, a separate validation cohort of over a hundred different subjects was used. The study combined high-throughput TCR immunosequencing, statistical association of individual TCRs with disease status, and machine learning to predict cytomegalovirus infection status. A later analysis re-analyzed previously published TCR beta repertoires from about 600 donors and added high-resolution HLA genotyping to study TCR occurrence patterns. Rather than using new phenotypic data, the later analysis identified candidate immune exposures from TCR beta sequences and from how often those sequences occurred across donors. An earlier analysis of fewer than 750 of the donors used high-throughput TCR beta sequencing to judge whether each TCR beta V gene segment behaved as functional or pseudogenic. Donor age, sex, ethnicity and CMV serostatus were compiled together with the repertoire data. A later genetic analysis used genome-wide SNP genotypes for about three fifths of the 666 donors, treating that subset as a discovery cohort. Every discovery cohort repertoire had been produced on one sequencing platform. Both class I and class II loci were covered by HLA typing, at four-digit resolution. Typing coverage varied by locus: 629-630 donors for A, B, C, DRB1 and DQB1; roughly 520 for DQA1; more than 600 for DPA1; roughly 450 for DPB1. Four or five DR-DQ haplotypes were handled as single units for association and clustering because linkage in the cohort was strong. Across about 380 genotyped donors of the cohort, an average of approximately 240,000 unique TCR beta nucleotide sequences per donor were sequenced, and 15% to 20% of those sequences were non-productive. General conclusions and limits of the study: The sequencing pipeline was judged likely to have produced a cluster of highly shared sequence variants as a technical artifact. A later analysis found that HLA-associated TCR beta chains were more clonally expanded and had lower generation probabilities than equally common non-associated chains. According to a later analysis, most CMV-associated TCR beta chains appeared to be HLA-restricted, and the HLA associations seemed to be driven largely by CMV exposure. The authors suggested that the approach could potentially be extended to other disease states and immunological phenotypes. Three of the identified cytomegalovirus-associated TCR beta chains were confirmed in vitro to be specific for cytomegalovirus antigens. Presence/absence analyses assumed roughly uniform sequencing depth across donors, an assumption that may not hold. Only TCR beta chains were sequenced in this cohort, and the absence of alpha or paired-chain data limited detectable features. Cytomegalovirus status was reported to be diagnosed by the classifier with high specificity and sensitivity in both the original and validation cohorts. A later analysis reported that several top co-occurrence clusters appeared linked to parvovirus B19, influenza, CMV and Epstein-Barr virus. In a later analysis, some 17,000 TCR beta sequences were associated with specific HLA alleles at a false discovery rate of 0.05. According to a later genetic analysis, donors in an Asian-associated ancestry cluster had fewer N-insertions in productive TCRs than the roughly 700-donor mean. When HLA alleles, especially DR and DQ, strongly co-occurred, TCR associations were difficult to assign to individual alleles. CMV serostatus was the only immune exposure information available for the cohort. Because HLA typing was unavailable for some donors at each locus, only the typed subset was used in association tests. In an earlier analysis of approximately 600 of the donors, most TCR beta V segments were observed in productive rearrangements about 87% or about 30% of the time, broadly matching IMGT annotations. A further reported finding was that TCR beta sequences accurately predicted the HLA-A and HLA-B alleles for most subjects in the first cohort. A later genetic analysis associated a missense DCLRE1C variant with V-gene and J-gene trimming of TCR beta chains, and an independent cohort replicated the association. In a later analysis, the rate of TCR association differed among HLA loci, with DRB1 alleles having the most associated TCRs and HLA-C alleles having the fewest. Linkage disequilibrium might explain the correlated functional status among segregating V segments, but an unknown experimental factor could not be ruled out. A total of about 150 TCR beta chains were listed by the study as associated with cytomegalovirus. Because counts were too low, seventeen rarely observed V segments, including chromosome 9 orphons, were left out of the earlier analysis of 500 to 750 of the donors. While some public TCRs were present in many individuals, most TCR sequences turned up only very rarely across donors.

Points on this clone: Its recognized antigen is unknown. The sample holds no much larger clone one base away, and base qualities are not on file.

In total, roughly 670 healthy bone marrow donors made up the cohort. At the time of sampling, every cohort member was nominally healthy, though immune exposures that went unrecorded were likely present. The donor tested CMV seronegative, placing the donor among the 350 or so seronegative members of the cohort. A peripheral blood sample was collected from each donor, and TCR beta sequencing was performed on peripheral blood mononuclear cells. Genomic DNA extraction from the blood cell samples was performed with the Qiagen DNeasy Blood Extraction Kit. The receptor library was made with the immunoSEQ multiplex PCR assay. For the multiplex PCR, a mixture combining 60 forward primers for TCR Vbeta segments and 13 reverse primers for TCR Jbeta segments was used. A multiplex PCR assay on genomic DNA amplified the CDR3 region of rearranged TCR beta genes. On the Illumina HiSeq System, the amplified TCR beta libraries were sequenced as 87-base-pair reads. As for the authors' bioinformatics: A later analysis counted tens of millions of unique TCR beta chains across the 650 to 700 repertoires, and some 12 million of these chains were shared by at least two donors. To remove PCR and sequencing errors, raw reads were error-corrected and collapsed into unique sequences using a nearest-neighbor algorithm that merged closely related sequences. Alignment of CDR3 sequences to IMGT reference sequences was used to assign V, D and J gene segments. For a sequence to be retained, a match of at least six nucleotides was required to both a V gene segment and a J gene segment. A rearrangement counted as productive if the CDR3 had no stop codons and remained in frame with V and J, and every other rearrangement counted as non-productive. CDR3 was defined by IMGT convention, running from the second conserved V-encoded cysteine to the conserved J-encoded phenylalanine. The earlier analysis of fewer than 700 of the donors excluded sequences that lacked an unambiguous match to a single V gene segment. In an earlier analysis of a few hundred of the donors, V segments were called functional above 56.7% productive rearrangements and were called segregating when the between-donor standard deviation exceeded 5%. A statistical classification framework was developed to diagnose cytomegalovirus status using the catalog of TCR beta chain sequences. In a later analysis, TCR nucleotide sequences were compared against IMGT/GENE-DB human TR gene sequences so that V and J genes could be assigned. A later analysis assigned CDR3 sequences and most-parsimonious VDJ recombination scenarios with the TCRdist pipeline. A later analysis defined each TCR beta chain by its CDR3 amino acid sequence plus V-gene family, and excluded reads lacking a unique V-gene family. In a later analysis, 450 to 600 highly shared, low-generation-probability nucleotide sequences were removed to address suspected cross-contamination and a sequencing artifact. In a later analysis, a clonal expansion index for each public chain was calculated from normalized within-repertoire ranks of inferred template counts. In a later analysis, generation probabilities were computed using a VDJ recombination model fitted to out-of-frame rearrangements, and the results were checked against IGoR. Hypergeometric tests were used in a later analysis to score TCR-TCR, TCR-HLA and TCR-CMV co-occurrence, with a repertoire-size bias correction applied to the TCR pairs. To estimate false discovery rates, a later analysis permuted the HLA or CMV assignments 20 times. A later analysis grouped co-occurring TCRs with DBSCAN, adding TCRdist sequence similarity when clustering within HLA-allele-positive subsets. Repertoires with fewer than 30,000 or more than 120,000 public chains, plus five repertoires with anomalous nucleotide sharing, were excluded from co-occurrence clustering. The source is immuneACCESS, and TCRdb retained only in-frame sequences with V and J called. Part of the clones is not carried over; for the studies checked, unresolved V genes explain less than half of this, and the remainder is unexplained. The D gene and trimming were derived from the DNA, and the V and J assignments and clone size from that table. The sample data list 150,000 to 200,000 clones, and roughly 80% of these were observed just once. Together, the top ten hold approximately 2% of the sample.

Input material: PBMCs. The receptor comes from a female donor in good health and CMV-seronegative.

The nucleotide sequence is given as TGTGCCAGCAGCGGGACCGGGACAGCGGGTAACAATGAGCAGTTCTTC. Its amino acids are CASSGTGTAGNNEQFF. The chain links TRBV7-3 with TRBJ2-1; a tentative D match to TRBD1 spans 7 bases. The cysteine opens and the phenylalanine closes a CDR3 of 16 amino acids. Only CDR3 DNA remains: 48 bases, in frame from the first base. According to the germline V gene, CDR1 reads SGHTA and CDR2 reads FQGTGA. V and J are truncated by 5 bases and 5 bases respectively, leaving an intervening sequence of 19 bases.